This TCR beta chain was identified in a study of blood T cell repertoires in COVID-19. TCRdb's copy holds only in-frame clones and misses some; the assay was immunoSEQ multiplex PCR. Among some 200,000 clones listed, more than 65% were seen once. The origin of this receptor is a woman in her twenties or thirties who had recovered from COVID-19. Sequencing was carried out using peripheral blood.

CDR3 amino acids: CASSPENSNQPQHF. CDR3 DNA: TGTGCCAGCTCACCAGAGAATAGCAATCAGCCCCAGCATTTT. V and J are TRBV18 and TRBJ1-5; the D is unclear. Germline V CDR1 and CDR2: KGHSH, LQKENI. V was clipped by 2 bases and J by 0 bases, with 5 bases between them. The CDR3 contains 14 residues.